A selection of T cell receptor beta chains follows, all from one sample in a study of cytomegalovirus exposure and HLA in healthy donors. Here immunoSEQ multiplex PCR was the method, and the copy in TCRdb shows in-frame clones only, minus some. The sample has some 120,000 clones, roughly a tenth seen once. Material: PBMCs. The receptors stem from a woman aged 18 to 35 in good health and CMV-seropositive. Each CDR3 is given with its conserved first and last residue. A D gene is named only where the DNA matches it firmly. Clone size appears in some rows only: once, few, many, or a class for an expanded clone.

v_gene	d_gene	j_gene	abundance	CDR3aa	CDR3nt
TRBV27	-	TRBJ1-5	-	CASSARGDLNQPQHF	TGTGCCAGCAGCGCCCGGGGTGACCTTAATCAGCCCCAGCATTTT
TRBV2	-	TRBJ2-1	-	CASSRDTVQSFF	TGTGCCAGCAGCCGGGACACGGTTCAGTCGTTCTTC
TRBV19	-	TRBJ1-1	few	CASSVRSPGTEAFF	TGTGCCAGTAGTGTCCGCAGCCCGGGGACTGAAGCTTTCTTT
TRBV11-2	-	TRBJ2-7	few	CASSFRPRGLSSYEQYF	TGTGCCAGCAGTTTTCGGCCCAGGGGACTAAGTTCCTACGAGCAGTACTTC
TRBV11-3	TRBD2	TRBJ2-3	few	CASNLGVTSGSTDTQYF	TGTGCCAGCAACTTAGGGGTGACTAGCGGGAGCACAGATACGCAGTATTTT
TRBV2	TRBD1	TRBJ1-4	few	CASSALTGVMKKLFF	TGTGCCAGCAGTGCCCTGACAGGGGTAATGAAAAAACTGTTTTTT
TRBV19	-	TRBJ1-1	-	CASSIVETVGTEAFF	TGTGCCAGTAGTATAGTTGAGACAGTTGGGACTGAAGCTTTCTTT
TRBV28	TRBD1	TRBJ2-1	few	CASSFTTGRLYNEQFF	TGTGCCAGCAGCTTTACGACAGGGCGGTTATACAATGAGCAGTTCTTC
TRBV30	-	TRBJ2-7	-	CAWSFSGSLREQYF	TGTGCCTGGAGTTTCTCCGGGAGCCTGCGGGAGCAGTACTTC
TRBV7-7	TRBD1	TRBJ2-5	few	CASSLGGQAAETQYF	TGTGCTAGCAGCTTAGGAGGACAGGCGGCAGAGACCCAGTACTTC
TRBV7-9	-	TRBJ1-4	-	CASSPRNEKLFF	TGTGCCAGCAGCCCGAGGAATGAAAAACTGTTTTTT
TRBV25-1	-	TRBJ1-4	few	CASSETGPTNEKLFF	TGTGCCAGCAGTGAAACAGGGCCAACTAATGAAAAACTGTTTTTT
TRBV7-9	TRBD1	TRBJ2-7	-	CASSSTGGSYEQYF	TGTGCCAGCAGCTCGACAGGGGGCTCCTACGAGCAGTACTTC
TRBV5-1	-	TRBJ2-2	few	CASSLDPGLTTGELFF	TGCGCCAGCAGCTTGGATCCGGGACTGACCACCGGGGAGCTGTTTTTT
TRBV19	-	TRBJ2-1	-	CASIVGDEQFF	TGTGCCAGTATCGTCGGGGATGAGCAGTTCTTC
TRBV7-9	TRBD1	TRBJ1-1	few	CASSTGQGDTEAFF	TGTGCCAGCAGCACGGGACAGGGGGACACTGAAGCTTTCTTT
TRBV11-3	TRBD1	TRBJ2-7	few	CASRRQGTGEQYF	TGTGCCAGCAGACGACAGGGGACTGGGGAGCAGTACTTC